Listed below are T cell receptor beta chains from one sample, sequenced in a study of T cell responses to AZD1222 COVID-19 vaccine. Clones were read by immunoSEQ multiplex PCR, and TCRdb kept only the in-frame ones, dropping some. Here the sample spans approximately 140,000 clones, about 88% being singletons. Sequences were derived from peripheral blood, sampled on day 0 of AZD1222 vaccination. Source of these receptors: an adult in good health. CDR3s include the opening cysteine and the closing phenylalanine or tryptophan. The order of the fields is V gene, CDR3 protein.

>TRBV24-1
CATSDPGRGRNQPQHF
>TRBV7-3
CASSRSGTSTDTQYF
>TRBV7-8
CASSFGAAIQYF
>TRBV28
CASSQTSGRWDNEQFF
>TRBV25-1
CASSDGGRGSGNTIYF
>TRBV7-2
CASSLEPLAGSGANVLTF
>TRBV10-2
CASSPGTNEKLFF
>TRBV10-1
CASSESGKNIQYF
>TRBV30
CAWSVHRGSYNSPLHF
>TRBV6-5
CASRAAVYGYTF
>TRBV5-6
CASSSGSPLHF